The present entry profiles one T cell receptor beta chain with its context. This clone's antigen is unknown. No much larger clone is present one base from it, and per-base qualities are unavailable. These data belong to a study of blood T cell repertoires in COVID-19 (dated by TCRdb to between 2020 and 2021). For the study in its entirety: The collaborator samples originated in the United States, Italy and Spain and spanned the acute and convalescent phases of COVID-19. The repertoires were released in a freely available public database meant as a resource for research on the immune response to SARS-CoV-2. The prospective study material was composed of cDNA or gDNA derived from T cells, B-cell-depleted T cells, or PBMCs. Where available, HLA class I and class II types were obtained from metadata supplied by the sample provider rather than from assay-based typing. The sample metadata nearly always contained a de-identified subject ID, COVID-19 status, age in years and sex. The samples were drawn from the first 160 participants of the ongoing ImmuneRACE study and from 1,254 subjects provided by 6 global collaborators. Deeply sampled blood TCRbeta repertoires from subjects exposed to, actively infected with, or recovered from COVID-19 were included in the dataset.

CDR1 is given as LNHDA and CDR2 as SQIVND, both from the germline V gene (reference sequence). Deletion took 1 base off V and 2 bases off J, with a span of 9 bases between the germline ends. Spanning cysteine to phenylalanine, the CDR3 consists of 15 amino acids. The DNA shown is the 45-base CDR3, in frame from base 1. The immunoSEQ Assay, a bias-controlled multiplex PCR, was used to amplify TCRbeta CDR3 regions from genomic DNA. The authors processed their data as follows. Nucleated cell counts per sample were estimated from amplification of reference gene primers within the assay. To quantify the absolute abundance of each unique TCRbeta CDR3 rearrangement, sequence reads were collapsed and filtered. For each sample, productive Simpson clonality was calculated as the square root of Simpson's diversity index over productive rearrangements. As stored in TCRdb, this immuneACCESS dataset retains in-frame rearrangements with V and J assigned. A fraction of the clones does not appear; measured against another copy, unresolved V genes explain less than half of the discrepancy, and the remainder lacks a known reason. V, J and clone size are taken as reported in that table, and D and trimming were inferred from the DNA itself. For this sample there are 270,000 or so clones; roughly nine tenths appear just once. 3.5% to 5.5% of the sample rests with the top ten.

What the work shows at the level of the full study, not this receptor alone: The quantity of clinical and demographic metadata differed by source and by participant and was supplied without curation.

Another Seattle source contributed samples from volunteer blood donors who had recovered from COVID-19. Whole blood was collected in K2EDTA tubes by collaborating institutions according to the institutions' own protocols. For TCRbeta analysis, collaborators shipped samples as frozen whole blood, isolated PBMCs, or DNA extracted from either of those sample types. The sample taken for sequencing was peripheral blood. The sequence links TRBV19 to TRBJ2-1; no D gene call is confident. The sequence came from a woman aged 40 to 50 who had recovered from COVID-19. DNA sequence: TGTGCCAGTAGTATAGGCGGATTCGCCTACAATGAGCAGTTCTTC. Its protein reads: CASSIGGFAYNEQFF.